This record covers a single TCR beta chain. This entry comes from a study of control samples from healthy donors and cancer patients. Clones were read by immunoSEQ multiplex PCR, and TCRdb kept only the in-frame ones, dropping some. Of some 98,000 clones in the sample, approximately 84% were seen once. Germline CDR1 GTSNPN, CDR2 SVGIG (reference sequence). Trimming took 0 bases from V and 0 from J, leaving 6 bases between them. The length of the CDR3 is 13 residues. The TCR comes from a man aged 65 to 85 with lung cancer. V is TRBV30 and J is TRBJ2-7; D is undetermined. Sequencing was done on a sample of PBMCs. In DNA form, the CDR3 reads TGTGCCTGGAGTGTACAGAGCTCCTACGAGCAGTACTTC. It specifies CAWSVQSSYEQYF.